Each of the 22 T cell receptor beta chains below was sequenced from the same sample in a study of cytomegalovirus exposure and HLA in healthy donors. The PCR was carried out with 60 Vbeta primers and 13 Jbeta primers. Clones were read by immunoSEQ multiplex PCR, and TCRdb kept only the in-frame ones, dropping some. The table lists 100,000 to 120,000 clones, roughly 80% of them singletons. Sequenced input: PBMCs. The origin of the receptors is a woman in her thirties or forties in good health and CMV-seropositive.

CDR3 coding DNA: TGTGCCAGCAGCCAGGACAGGCGCTCCTACGAGCAGTACTTC. Its translation: CASSQDRRSYEQYF. The J gene is TRBJ2-5, the V gene TRBV6-5, with 7 bases lining up with TRBD1. The assigned J gene may be wrong: the sequence end matches TRBJ2-7 better. Germline assignment: CDR1 MNHEY and CDR2 SVGAGI. The CDR3 sequence is 14 residues long.

J is TRBJ2-3 and V is TRBV4-3, with 10 nucleotides matching TRBD2. V dropped 4 bases and J dropped 5; count of bases not matched to a gene: 3. In germline, CDR1 is LGHNA, CDR2 YSLEER. CDR3 length equals 14 residues. CDR3 region: CASSPSSGRDTQYF. The CDR3, as DNA: TGCGCCAGCAGCCCCTCTAGCGGGAGAGATACGCAGTATTTT.

This sequence joins TRBV7-2 and TRBJ1-2; D remains ambiguous. This CDR3 is 15 amino acids long. Per the germline V gene, CDR1 is SGHTA and CDR2 is FQGNSA. V shed 5 bases and J shed 3 bases, with 16 bases lying between them. The chain's CDR3 is CASSHVMGRYYGYTF. CDR3 DNA: TGTGCCAGCAGCCATGTAATGGGCCGGTACTATGGCTACACCTTC.

This clone has just one count. The rearrangement uses TRBV7-3 and TRBJ2-3, with 10 bases identical to TRBD2. Per the germline V gene, CDR1 is SGHTA and CDR2 is FQGTGA. J lost 1 base, V lost 2 bases, and 3 bases had no gene match. This CDR3 region has 16 residues. Written as DNA, the CDR3 is TGTGCCAGCAGCTTATCCAGCGGGGGGGGCACAGATACGCAGTATTTT. As protein: CASSLSSGGGTDTQYF.

The chain uses TRBV6-5 and TRBJ2-7; 9 bases are shared with TRBD2. V was clipped by 2 bases and J by 3 bases; unmatched bases: 5. Per germline, CDR1 MNHEY and CDR2 SVGAGI. The CDR3 is made up of 15 amino acids. The CDR3 protein is CASSYGASGIYEQYF. Written as DNA, the CDR3 is TGTGCCAGCAGTTACGGGGCTAGCGGGATCTACGAGCAGTACTTC.

The count of this clone is one. This chain links TRBV28 with TRBJ1-1, with 8 positions matching TRBD1. Trimming cost V 2 bases and J 11 bases; bases outside gene matches: 10. Germline CDR1 MDHEN, CDR2 SYDVKM. This CDR3 has 14 residues. The chain's CDR3 is CASSLLSSTGEAFF. The CDR3, as DNA: TGTGCCAGCAGTTTACTATCCTCGACAGGGGAGGCTTTCTTT.

The genes are TRBV4-1 and TRBJ1-6, with 9 bases fitting TRBD1. Germline V gene sequence: CDR1 MGHRA, CDR2 YSYEKL. V was pared by 9 bases and J by 9 bases, with 9 bases of the junction left unmatched. CDR3 length equals 14 residues. For the CDR3, the DNA is TGCGCCAGTCGACGGACAGGGGAAGGTTCACCCCTCCACTTT. Protein sequence: CASRRTGEGSPLHF.

This rearrangement joins TRBV5-1 to TRBJ2-6; TRBD2 is a possible D gene (7 bases). This CDR3 region has 17 residues. V was cut by 0 bases and J by 2 bases, with 12 bases left in between. The germline V gene has CDR1 SGHRS and CDR2 YFSETQ. CDR3 DNA sequence: TGCGCCAGCAGCTTGGGGCTGGGGGGGCCTGGGGCCAACGTCCTGACTTTC. Amino acids: CASSLGLGGPGANVLTF.

This chain uses TRBV5-1 with TRBJ2-3; D may be TRBD1 (5 bases). The germline V gene encodes CDR1 SGHRS and CDR2 YFSETQ. This CDR3 region has 14 residues. V lost 0 bases and J 3 bases, leaving 8 bases between the germline ends. CDR3 in DNA: TGCGCCAGCAGCTTGGAGCAGGGAACAGATACGCAGTATTTT. Its translation: CASSLEQGTDTQYF.

The V call is TRBV7-2, the J call TRBJ2-2; D may be TRBD1 (5 bases). Trimming removed 1 base at V and 4 bases at J, with 10 bases between. CDR3 length: 15 amino acids. Looked up from germline, CDR1 is SGHTA and CDR2 is FQGNSA. The DNA for the CDR3 is TGTGCCAGCAGCTTAGGACAGTACCCCACCGGGGAGCTGTTTTTT. Its protein is CASSLGQYPTGELFF. Together with reference TRBV7-2 and TRBJ2-2, the CDR3 gives the full variable domain: GAGVSQSPSNKVTEKGKDVELRCDPISGHTALYWYRQSLGQGLEFLIYFQGNSAPDKSGLPSDRFSAERTGGSVSTLTIQRTQQEDSAVYLCASSLGQYPTGELFFGEGSRLTVL.

The chain is built from TRBV19 and TRBJ1-6; 7 bases map to TRBD1. The J segment lost 6 bases and the V segment lost 5 bases, leaving 13 bases of the junction unmatched. This CDR3 spans 17 amino acids. Per germline, CDR1 LNHDA and CDR2 SQIVND (reference sequence). As DNA, the CDR3 is TGTGCCAGTAGTGCCGACCGACAGGGTGGCTTTAATTCACCCCTCCACTTT. This encodes CASSADRQGGFNSPLHF.

The V call is TRBV7-3, the J call TRBJ2-3, with a weak D call TRBD2 (6 bases). Germline values: CDR1 SGHTA, CDR2 FQGTGA. This CDR3 region has 12 residues. Trimming shortened V by 8 bases and J by 6 bases, and 12 bases separated the two germline ends. The CDR3 region has the DNA TGTGCCAGCGGCGGGGCGTATGATACGCAGTATTTT. It translates to CASGGAYDTQYF.

Turning to this clone: Other DNA sequences from this sample encode an identical CDR3 as well. The chain employs TRBV11-3 and TRBJ2-7; 8 positions match TRBD2. Germline V gene data show CDR1 as SGHNT and CDR2 as YENEEA. This CDR3 comprises 13 residues. V lost 3 bases to trimming and J lost 3 bases; unmatched junction nucleotides: 1. The CDR3 region is CASSFGTSYEQYF. CDR3 DNA sequence: TGTGCCAGCAGCTTCGGGACTAGCTACGAGCAGTACTTC.

This clone was counted a single time. The chain links TRBV5-1 to TRBJ1-1; D may be TRBD1 (5 bases). V was trimmed by 7 bases and J by 5 bases, leaving 15 bases between them. The CDR3 contains 13 residues. Germline-derived CDR1 and CDR2 are SGHRS and YFSETQ. CDR3 sequence reads: CASPQGRETEAFF. The CDR3 nucleotides read TGCGCCAGCCCCCAGGGAAGGGAAACTGAAGCTTTCTTT.

This chain connects TRBV5-4 to TRBJ2-3; D may be TRBD2 (7 bases). CDR1 is SGHNT and CDR2 is YYREEE in the germline V gene (reference sequence). Trimming took off 0 bases at V and 6 bases at J, with 17 bases between the two ends. The CDR3 is 16 amino acids. The CDR3 sequence: CASSLAGGHGADTQYF. The CDR3 DNA reads as TGTGCCAGCAGCTTGGCGGGGGGCCACGGGGCCGATACGCAGTATTTT.

For the CDR3, the DNA is TGCAGCGTGGAGCCTTATACGCAGTATTTT. Amino acid sequence: CSVEPYTQYF. V usage is TRBV29-1 and J usage is TRBJ2-3; D gene uncertain. Trimming pared 6 bases from V and 7 bases from J, leaving 8 bases between. Germline CDR1 and CDR2: SQVTM and ANQGSEA. This CDR3 comprises 10 residues.

V and J are TRBV5-6 and TRBJ2-1; 7 nucleotides line up with TRBD2. Germline V lookup: CDR1 SGHDT, CDR2 YYEEEE. V trimming: 2 bases; J trimming: 10 bases; junction bases outside the gene matches: 0. The CDR3 is 11 residues long. CDR3 region: CASSFGGEQFF. The CDR3 nucleotides are TGTGCCAGCAGCTTCGGGGGGGAGCAGTTCTTC.

The genes are TRBV5-1 and TRBJ2-5, with 8 bases aligning to TRBD1. Germline assignment: CDR1 SGHRS and CDR2 YFSETQ. V lost 4 bases to trimming and J lost 1 base; unmatched junction nucleotides: 6. The CDR3 is made up of 15 amino acids. The CDR3 loop is CASSGQGAPQETQYF. The CDR3 coding sequence is TGCGCCAGCAGCGGGCAGGGGGCGCCCCAAGAGACCCAGTACTTC.

V and J are TRBV9 and TRBJ1-4, with 10 bases that match TRBD1. The V gene end was trimmed by 3 bases and the J gene end by 8 bases; junction bases not matched to a gene: 13. There are 17 residues in the CDR3. From germline, CDR1 is SGDLS and CDR2 YYNGEE. CDR3 sequence (DNA): TGTGCCAGCAGCGGGAGTCCTTACGGGACAGGGGAAGAAAAACTGTTTTTT. The encoded protein is CASSGSPYGTGEEKLFF. Supplemented by reference TRBV9 and TRBJ1-4, the full variable domain reads DSGVTQTPKHLITATGQRVTLRCSPRSGDLSVYWYQQSLDQGLQFLIQYYNGEERAKGNILERFSAQQFPDLHSELNLSSLELGDSALYFCASSGSPYGTGEEKLFFGSGTQLSVL.

This clone has only a few counts. The chain links TRBV7-9 to TRBJ2-2; TRBD2 agrees at 9 bases. There are 16 residues in the CDR3. V lost 5 bases, J lost 8 bases, and 12 bases stayed unmatched. Germline V gives CDR1 SEHNR, CDR2 FQNEAQ (reference sequence). CDR3 residues: CASSLPGTSFGGELFF. CDR3 DNA sequence: TGTGCCAGCAGCCTGCCCGGGACTAGCTTTGGAGGGGAGCTGTTTTTT.

J is TRBJ1-1 and V is TRBV11-2; D is ambiguous. CDR1 and CDR2 from the germline V gene are SGHAT and FQNNGV. CDR3 length equals 14 residues. V was cut by 7 bases and J by 4 bases, with 16 bases left in between. The CDR3 DNA reads TGTGCCAGCACCCCGAGGTGGACTTCCACTGAAGCTTTCTTT. This translates into CASTPRWTSTEAFF.

The rearrangement uses TRBV19 and TRBJ1-5, with TRBD1 as a possible D gene (5 bases). Trimming left V 0 bases short and J 1 base short, with 7 bases between. CDR1 LNHDA and CDR2 SQIVND come from the germline V gene (reference sequence). The CDR3 runs 15 residues. The chain's CDR3 is CASSIDRGSNQPQHF. The CDR3 region has the DNA TGTGCCAGTAGTATAGATCGGGGGAGCAATCAGCCCCAGCATTTT.